This T cell receptor beta chain was sequenced for a study of T cells in Graves' hyperthyroidism and ophthalmopathy. Overall study results and limits: It was a median about 7.1 months before onset that the model predicted ophthalmopathy. Most thyroid clonotypes expanded above 0.001 appeared in blood too.

Amplification of TCR beta CDR3 regions used RNA as the template. Initially, a first-round RT-PCR of the TCR CDR3 employed the HTBI primer set. TCRdb re-called the multiplex PCR reads through MiXCR, storing one row per CDR3 protein. The sample has hundreds of thousands of distinct CDR3 sequences, about 14% seen once. Used for diagnoses were clinical symptoms, serum thyroxine and TRAb, thyroid ultrasound and orbital computed tomography. The study collected blood at first hyperthyroidism diagnosis, before any ophthalmopathy symptoms arose. In germline, CDR1 is LNHDA, CDR2 SQIVND (reference sequence). Trimming cost V 3 bases and J 11 bases, with 16 bases left between them. This CDR3 is built from 13 residues. In its sample, this clonotype was seen many times. Its antigen is unidentified.

The receptor's source is a woman between 25 and 40 years old with Graves' hyperthyroidism that later progressed to Graves' ophthalmopathy. The V gene is TRBV19, the J gene TRBJ1-1, with D unresolved. Source material: blood. The CDR3 loop reads CASSIATEEVAFF. CDR3 nucleotide sequence: TGTGCCAGTAGTATTGCGACGGAGGAGGTGGCTTTCTTT.